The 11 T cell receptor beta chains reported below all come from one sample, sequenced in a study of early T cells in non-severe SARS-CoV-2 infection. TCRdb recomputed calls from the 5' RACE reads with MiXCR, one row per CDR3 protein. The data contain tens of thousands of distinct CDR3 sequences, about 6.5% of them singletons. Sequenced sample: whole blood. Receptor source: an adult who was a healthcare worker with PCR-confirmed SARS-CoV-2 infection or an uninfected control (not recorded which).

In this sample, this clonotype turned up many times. The CDR3 nucleotides read TGCAGCGTTGACGGGGGAACGAACTATGGCTACACCTTC. Translated, it gives CSVDGGTNYGYTF. The J gene is TRBJ1-2, the V gene TRBV29-1; tentatively, D is TRBD1 (5 bases). CDR3 length: 13 residues. V was clipped by 3 bases and J by 2 bases, with 10 bases between them. Germline V gene lookup returns CDR1 SQVTM and CDR2 ANQGSEA.

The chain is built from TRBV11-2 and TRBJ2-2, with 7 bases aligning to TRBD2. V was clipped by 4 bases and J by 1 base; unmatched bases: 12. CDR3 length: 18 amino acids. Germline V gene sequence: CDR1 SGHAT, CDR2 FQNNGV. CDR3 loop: CASSSIRGDGGNTGELFF. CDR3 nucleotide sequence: TGTGCCAGCAGCTCCATCCGGGGGGACGGGGGGAACACCGGGGAGCTGTTTTTT. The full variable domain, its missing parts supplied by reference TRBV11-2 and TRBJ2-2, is EAGVAQSPRYKIIEKRQSVAFWCNPISGHATLYWYQQILGQGPKLLIQFQNNGVVDDSQLPKDRFSAERLKGVDSTLKIQPAKLEDSAVYLCASSSIRGDGGNTGELFFGEGSRLTVL.

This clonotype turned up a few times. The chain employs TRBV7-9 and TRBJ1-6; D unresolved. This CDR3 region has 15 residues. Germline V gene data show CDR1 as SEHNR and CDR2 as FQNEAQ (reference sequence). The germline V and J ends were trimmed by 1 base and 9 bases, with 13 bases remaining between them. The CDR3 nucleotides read TGTGCCAGCAGCTTAGAAGGAGAGATGTTTTCACCCCTCCACTTT. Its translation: CASSLEGEMFSPLHF.

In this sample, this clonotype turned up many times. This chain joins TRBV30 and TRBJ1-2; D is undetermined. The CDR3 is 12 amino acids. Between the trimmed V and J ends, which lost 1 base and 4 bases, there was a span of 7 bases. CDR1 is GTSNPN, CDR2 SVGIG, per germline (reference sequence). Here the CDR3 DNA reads TGTGCCTGGAGTGAGGGCTTCTATGGCTACACCTTC. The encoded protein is CAWSEGFYGYTF.

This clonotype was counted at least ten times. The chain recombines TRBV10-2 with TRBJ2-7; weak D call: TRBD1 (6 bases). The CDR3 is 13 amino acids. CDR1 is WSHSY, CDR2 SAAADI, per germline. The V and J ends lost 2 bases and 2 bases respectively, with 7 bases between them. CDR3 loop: CASSEGTTYEQYF. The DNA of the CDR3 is TGCGCCAGCAGTGAGGGGACAACCTACGAGCAGTACTTC.

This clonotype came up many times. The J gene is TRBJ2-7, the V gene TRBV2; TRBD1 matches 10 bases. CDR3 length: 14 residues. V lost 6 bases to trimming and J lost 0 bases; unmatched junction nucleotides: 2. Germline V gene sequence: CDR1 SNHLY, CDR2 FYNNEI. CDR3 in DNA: TGTGCCAGCAGCTGGGACAGGGGCTCCTACGAGCAGTACTTC. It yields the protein CASSWDRGSYEQYF.

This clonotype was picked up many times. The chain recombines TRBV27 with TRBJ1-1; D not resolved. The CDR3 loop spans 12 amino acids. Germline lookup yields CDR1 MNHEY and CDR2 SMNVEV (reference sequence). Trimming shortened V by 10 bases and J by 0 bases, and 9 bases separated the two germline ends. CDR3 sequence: CATGRMNTEAFF. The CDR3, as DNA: TGTGCCACCGGGCGCATGAACACTGAAGCTTTCTTT.

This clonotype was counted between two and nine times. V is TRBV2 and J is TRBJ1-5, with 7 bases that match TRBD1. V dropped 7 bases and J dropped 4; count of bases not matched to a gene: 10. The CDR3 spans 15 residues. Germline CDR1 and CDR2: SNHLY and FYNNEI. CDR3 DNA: TGTGCCAGCAAGGTGGAGGGGGCAGGGAATCAGCCCCAGCATTTT. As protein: CASKVEGAGNQPQHF. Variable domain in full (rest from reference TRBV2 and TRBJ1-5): EPEVTQTPSHQVTQMGQEVILRCVPISNHLYFYWYRQILGQKVEFLVSFYNNEISEKSEIFDDQFSVERPDGSNFTLKIRSTKLEDSAMYFCASKVEGAGNQPQHFGDGTRLSIL.

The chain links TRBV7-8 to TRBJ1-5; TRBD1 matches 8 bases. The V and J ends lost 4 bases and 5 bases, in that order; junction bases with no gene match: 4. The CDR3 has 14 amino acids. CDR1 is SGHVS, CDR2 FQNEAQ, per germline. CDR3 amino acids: CASSSTGGHQPQHF. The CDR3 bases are TGTGCCAGCAGCTCTACAGGGGGGCATCAGCCCCAGCATTTT.

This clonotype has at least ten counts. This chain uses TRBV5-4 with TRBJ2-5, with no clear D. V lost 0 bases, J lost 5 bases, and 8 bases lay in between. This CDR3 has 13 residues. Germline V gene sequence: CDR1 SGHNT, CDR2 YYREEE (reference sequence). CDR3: CASSLDYWETQYF. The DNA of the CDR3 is TGTGCCAGCAGCTTGGACTACTGGGAGACCCAGTACTTC.

This CDR3 is CASSLTGGDNQPQHF. The CDR3 region has the DNA TGTGCCAGCAGTTTAACAGGGGGTGATAATCAGCCCCAGCATTTT. The V gene is TRBV12-3 or TRBV12-4, the J gene TRBJ1-5; the match to TRBD1 covers 8 bases. Germline trimming cut 2 bases from V and 4 bases from J; bases unmatched to any gene: 4. This CDR3 has 15 amino acids.